These 24 T cell receptor beta chains came from one sample sequenced in a study of blood T cell repertoires in COVID-19. Profiling relied on immunoSEQ multiplex PCR, and the TCRdb table lists in-frame clones only, not all of them. The repertoire consists of more than 300,000 clones, with around 83% occurring once and the leading ten covering roughly 1.1%. The sequencing input was peripheral blood. The origin of the receptors is a woman aged 50 to 65 with acute or convalescent COVID-19.

This clone was observed a handful of times. CDR3 bases: TGCGCCAGCAGCCCGTGGGGACAGAACACCGGGGAGCTGTTTTTT. This sequence encodes CASSPWGQNTGELFF. The rearrangement joins TRBV5-1 to TRBJ2-2; perhaps TRBD1 as D (6 bases). V was clipped by 4 bases and J by 1 base, with 11 bases between them. Germline CDR1 is SGHRS and CDR2 is YFSETQ. The CDR3 has 15 amino acids.

The chain joins TRBV5-1 to TRBJ2-2, with 9 bases lining up with TRBD2. J lost 3 bases, V lost 4 bases, and 28 bases had no gene match. CDR1 and CDR2 from the germline V gene are SGHRS and YFSETQ. This CDR3 contains 23 residues. For the CDR3, the DNA is TGCGCCAGCAGCCTAGACCCATATATTGGACTAGCGACGGGACGGACTTACACCGGGGAGCTGTTTTTT. Amino acid sequence: CASSLDPYIGLATGRTYTGELFF. Combining the CDR3 with reference TRBV5-1 and TRBJ2-2 gives the whole variable domain KAGVTQTPRYLIKTRGQQVTLSCSPISGHRSVSWYQQTPGQGLQFLFEYFSETQRNKGNFPGRFSGRQFSNSRSEMNVSTLELGDSALYLCASSLDPYIGLATGRTYTGELFFGEGSRLTVL.

The chain's CDR3 is CASSIASQGGYGYTF. The CDR3 DNA reads TGTGCCAGTAGTATAGCTTCCCAGGGAGGCTATGGCTACACCTTC. V usage is TRBV19 and J usage is TRBJ1-2, with D possibly matching TRBD1 (5 bases). Trimming stripped 1 base from V and 4 bases from J, with 13 bases between. CDR1 is LNHDA, CDR2 SQIVND, per germline (reference sequence). The CDR3 extends over 15 amino acids.

The chain has TRBV6-5 and TRBJ2-3, with TRBD2 as a possible D gene (5 bases). V was trimmed by 0 bases and J by 3 bases, leaving 13 bases between them. CDR1 is MNHEY, CDR2 SVGAGI, per germline. CDR3 length: 16 residues. CDR3 nucleotide sequence: TGTGCCAGCAGTTACTCGAGCCAGGAGCGGACAGATACGCAGTATTTT. It encodes CASSYSSQERTDTQYF.

This clone occurred a few times. This rearrangement joins TRBV19 to TRBJ1-5, with 9 bases matching TRBD1. V lost 6 bases, J lost 7 bases, and 10 bases stayed unmatched. The V gene's germline CDR1 is LNHDA and CDR2 SQIVND (reference sequence). The CDR3 has 15 residues. CDR3 sequence: CASRTGGRIEQPQHF. In nucleotides, the CDR3 is TGTGCCAGTAGGACAGGGGGGAGGATTGAACAGCCCCAGCATTTT. The whole variable domain, remainder taken from reference TRBV19 and TRBJ1-5, is DGGITQSPKYLFRKEGQNVTLSCEQNLNHDAMYWYRQDPGQGLRLIYYSQIVNDFQKGDIAEGYSVSREKKESFPLTVTSAQKNPTAFYLCASRTGGRIEQPQHFGDGTRLSIL.

The V gene is TRBV12-5, the J gene TRBJ2-7, with TRBD2 matching 14 bases. V was clipped by 7 bases and J by 9 bases; unmatched bases: 8. The CDR3 extends over 14 amino acids. Germline CDR1 LGHNT, CDR2 FRNRAP. For the CDR3, the DNA is TGTGCTAGTGTTCCAGGACTAGCGGGAGGAAGGCAGTACTTC. Translating gives CASVPGLAGGRQYF.

The chain uses TRBV5-4 and TRBJ2-2; TRBD2 agrees at 12 bases. The trim removed 4 bases at V and 2 bases at J, leaving 6 bases unmatched. The CDR3 consists of 17 residues. Germline CDR1 is SGHNT and CDR2 is YYREEE (reference sequence). The CDR3 bases are TGTGCCAGCAGCCCCGGACTAGCGGGGCACAACACCGGGGAGCTGTTTTTT. The encoded protein is CASSPGLAGHNTGELFF.

This clone was seen more than once but under ten times. The V gene is TRBV4-1, the J gene TRBJ2-1; the D gene is possibly TRBD2 (6 bases). Germline lookup yields CDR1 MGHRA and CDR2 YSYEKL. The CDR3 sequence is 14 residues long. V was pared by 1 base and J by 6 bases, with 10 bases between. The DNA of the CDR3 is TGCGCCAGCAGCCAAGGGGGAGCGGGCAATGAGCAGTTCTTC. As protein: CASSQGGAGNEQFF.

This clone occurred a few times. The chain is built from TRBV12-5 and TRBJ1-1; D not resolved. CDR1 is LGHNT, CDR2 FRNRAP, per germline. The CDR3 length is 12 residues. Trimming removed 6 bases at V and 1 base at J, with 6 bases between. The CDR3 loop is CASGEANTEAFF. The CDR3 DNA sequence: TGTGCTAGTGGGGAGGCGAACACTGAAGCTTTCTTT.

V usage is TRBV6-5 and J usage is TRBJ1-1, with 8 bases matching TRBD1. Trimming at V came to 7 bases and at J to 0 bases, leaving 7 bases not matched to a gene. Germline V lookup: CDR1 MNHEY, CDR2 SVGAGI. The CDR3 is 15 residues long. The CDR3 loop reads CASTATGGMNTEAFF. In DNA, the CDR3 is TGTGCCAGCACCGCCACAGGGGGAATGAACACTGAAGCTTTCTTT.

This clone was seen a handful of times. V and J are TRBV2 and TRBJ1-5, with D maybe TRBD1 (5 bases). Trimming stripped 3 bases from V and 5 bases from J, with 11 bases between. The CDR3 is made up of 14 amino acids. CDR1 and CDR2 (germline): SNHLY, FYNNEI. CDR3 coding DNA: TGTGCCAGCAGTGATGCGGGGCGGGATCAGCCCCAGCATTTT. It encodes CASSDAGRDQPQHF.

V is TRBV4-1 and J is TRBJ1-4; a possible D gene is TRBD1 (6 bases). V was trimmed by 0 bases and J by 3 bases, leaving 14 bases between them. The V gene's germline CDR1 is MGHRA and CDR2 YSYEKL. The CDR3 loop spans 17 amino acids. For the CDR3, the DNA is TGCGCCAGCAGCCAAGAGGGGGCCGATAGACCTAATGAAAAACTGTTTTTT. Translated, it gives CASSQEGADRPNEKLFF.

The chain links TRBV5-1 to TRBJ2-3, with 7 bases that match TRBD1. CDR3 length: 15 residues. The germline V gene encodes CDR1 SGHRS and CDR2 YFSETQ. V lost 1 base, J lost 4 bases, and 6 bases stayed unmatched. CDR3 nucleotides: TGCGCCAGCAGCTTGCAGGGGGTCCGTGCAGATACGCAGTATTTT. Amino acids: CASSLQGVRADTQYF.

This clone was observed a few times. This sequence joins TRBV6-5 and TRBJ2-5, with D perhaps matching TRBD2 (5 bases). V was cut by 0 bases and J by 5 bases, with 13 bases left in between. The V gene's germline CDR1 is MNHEY and CDR2 SVGAGI. This CDR3 is built from 15 residues. This CDR3 reads CASSYSRTLGETQYF. For the CDR3, the DNA is TGTGCCAGCAGTTACTCGAGGACTCTCGGGGAGACCCAGTACTTC.

This chain joins TRBV6-2 or TRBV6-3 and TRBJ2-1; D unresolved. CDR1 is MNHEY and CDR2 is SVGEGT in the germline V gene. V shed 2 bases and J shed 0 bases, with 8 bases lying between them. CDR3 length equals 15 residues. The CDR3 spells CASSYGQSSYNEQFF. DNA of the CDR3: TGTGCCAGCAGTTACGGGCAGAGCTCCTACAATGAGCAGTTCTTC.

This rearrangement joins TRBV18 to TRBJ1-4; no clear D gene. The CDR3 totals 13 residues. Trimming stripped 3 bases from V and 10 bases from J, with 12 bases between. Looked up from germline, CDR1 is KGHSH and CDR2 is LQKENI. For the CDR3, the DNA is TGTGCCAGCTCACCGGATACAGCGGGAAAACTGTTTTTT. Protein sequence: CASSPDTAGKLFF.

This clone was seen more than once but under ten times. The V and J genes are TRBV11-2 and TRBJ1-5; D is uncertain. Germline V CDR1 and CDR2: SGHAT, FQNNGV. With 5 bases removed from V and 0 bases from J, the gap between germline ends came to 5 bases. The CDR3 is 13 amino acids. CDR3 DNA: TGTGCCAGCAGCATATCTAGCAATCAGCCCCAGCATTTT. Its protein is CASSISSNQPQHF.

This clone was found once. This sequence joins TRBV5-1 and TRBJ1-2; 9 nucleotides line up with TRBD1. V gave up 5 bases and J gave up 3 bases; unmatched junction bases: 5. The V gene's germline CDR1 is SGHRS and CDR2 YFSETQ. The CDR3 covers 14 residues. CDR3 nucleotides: TGCGCCAGCAGACCGACAGGGGGTGACTATGGCTACACCTTC. It specifies CASRPTGGDYGYTF.

J is TRBJ1-2 and V is TRBV7-9; no clear D gene. This CDR3 has 12 residues. Germline V gene lookup returns CDR1 SEHNR and CDR2 FQNEAQ (reference sequence). The V and J ends lost 1 base and 5 bases respectively, with 5 bases between them. The CDR3 is CASSLEEYGYTF. DNA of the CDR3: TGTGCCAGCAGCTTAGAGGAGTATGGCTACACCTTC.

The chain recombines TRBV9 with TRBJ2-1; D possibly corresponds to TRBD2 (6 bases). The CDR3 consists of 16 residues. The germline V gene has CDR1 SGDLS and CDR2 YYNGEE. V was shortened by 4 bases and J by 7 bases, with 21 bases between the two germline ends. CDR3 in amino acids: CASSPAGGSFVNEQFF. The CDR3 DNA follows: TGTGCCAGCAGCCCGGCTGGAGGGAGTTTTGTGAATGAGCAGTTCTTC.

A few counts support this clone. The chain recombines TRBV3-1 (or the pseudogene TRBV3-2) with TRBJ1-1, with 7 bases fitting TRBD1. The germline V gene has CDR1 LGHDT and CDR2 YNNKEL (reference sequence). The length of the CDR3 is 15 residues. With 5 bases clipped from V and 4 bases from J, the junction kept 10 bases outside the gene matches. CDR3 nucleotides: TGTGCCAGCAGCTCAGGGGGTGGAAAGGCCACTGAAGCTTTCTTT. This encodes CASSSGGGKATEAFF.

The gene calls are TRBV7-2 and TRBJ1-1; 8 nucleotides line up with TRBD1. The CDR3 covers 14 residues. Trimming took 5 bases from V and 0 from J; bases not matched to a gene: 2. Germline V gene sequence: CDR1 SGHTA, CDR2 FQGNSA. As DNA, the CDR3 is TGTGCCAGCAGCATACAGGGGGTGAACACTGAAGCTTTCTTT. This encodes CASSIQGVNTEAFF.

The rearrangement uses TRBV6-1 and TRBJ1-1; D gene uncertain. CDR3 length equals 13 residues. CDR1 is MNHNS, CDR2 SASEGT, per germline. V gave up 3 bases and J gave up 3 bases, with 8 bases separating them. CDR3 in amino acids: CASSDTRDTEAFF. The CDR3 region has the DNA TGTGCCAGCAGTGATACGAGGGACACTGAAGCTTTCTTT.

The genes are TRBV30 and TRBJ1-2; D not resolved. The CDR3 loop spans 12 amino acids. Germline V lookup: CDR1 GTSNPN, CDR2 SVGIG (reference sequence). The V end was cut by 0 bases, the J end by 4 bases, with 6 bases between. CDR3: CAWSVEGYGYTF. The CDR3 coding sequence is TGTGCCTGGAGTGTAGAGGGCTATGGCTACACCTTC.